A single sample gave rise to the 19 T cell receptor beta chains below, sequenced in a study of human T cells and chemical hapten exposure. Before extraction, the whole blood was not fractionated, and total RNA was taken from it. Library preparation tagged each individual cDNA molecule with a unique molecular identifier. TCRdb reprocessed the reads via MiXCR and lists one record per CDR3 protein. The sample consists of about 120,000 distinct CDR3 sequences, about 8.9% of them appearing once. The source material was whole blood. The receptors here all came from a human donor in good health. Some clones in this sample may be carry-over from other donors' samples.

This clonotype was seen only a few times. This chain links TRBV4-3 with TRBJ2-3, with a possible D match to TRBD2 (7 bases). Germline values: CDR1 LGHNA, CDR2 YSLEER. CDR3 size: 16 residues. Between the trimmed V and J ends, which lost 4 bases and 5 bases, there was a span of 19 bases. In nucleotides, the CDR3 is TGCGCCAGCAGCCCCCATAGGGGGGGGGGAGGAGATACGCAGTATTTT. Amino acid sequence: CASSPHRGGGGDTQYF.

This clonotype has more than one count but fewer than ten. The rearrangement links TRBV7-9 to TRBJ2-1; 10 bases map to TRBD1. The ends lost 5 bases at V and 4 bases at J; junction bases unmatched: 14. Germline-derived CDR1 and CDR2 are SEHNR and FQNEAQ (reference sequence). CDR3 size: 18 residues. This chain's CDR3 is CASSGGAGTGEPYNEQFF. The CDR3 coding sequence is TGTGCCAGCAGCGGGGGAGCAGGGACAGGGGAACCATACAATGAGCAGTTCTTC.

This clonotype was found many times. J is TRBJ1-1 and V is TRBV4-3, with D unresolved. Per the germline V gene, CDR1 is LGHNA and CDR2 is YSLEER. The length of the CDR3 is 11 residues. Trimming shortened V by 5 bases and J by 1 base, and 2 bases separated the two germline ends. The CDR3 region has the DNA TGCGCCAGCAGCGGGAACACTGAAGCTTTCTTT. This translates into CASSGNTEAFF.

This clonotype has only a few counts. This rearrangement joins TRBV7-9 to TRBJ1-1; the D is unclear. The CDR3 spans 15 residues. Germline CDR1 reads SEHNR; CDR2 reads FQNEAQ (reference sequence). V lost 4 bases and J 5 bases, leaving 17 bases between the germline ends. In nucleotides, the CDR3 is TGTGCCAGCAGCTCACCCTTGCCGGTGGGAACTGAAGCTTTCTTT. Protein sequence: CASSSPLPVGTEAFF.

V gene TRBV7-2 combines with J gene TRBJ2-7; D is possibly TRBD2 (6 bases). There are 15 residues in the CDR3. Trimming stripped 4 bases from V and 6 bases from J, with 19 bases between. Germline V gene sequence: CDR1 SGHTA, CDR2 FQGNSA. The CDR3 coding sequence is TGTGCCAGCAGCTACATTAGCGGAAGCGGGTCCGAGCAGTACTTC. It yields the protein CASSYISGSGSEQYF.

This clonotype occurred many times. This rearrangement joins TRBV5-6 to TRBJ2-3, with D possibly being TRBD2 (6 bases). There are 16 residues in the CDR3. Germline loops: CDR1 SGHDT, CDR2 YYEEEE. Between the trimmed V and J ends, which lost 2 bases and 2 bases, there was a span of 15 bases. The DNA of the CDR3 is TGTGCCAGCAGCTTTCGAACGGGAGCGCTCACAGATACGCAGTATTTT. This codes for CASSFRTGALTDTQYF.

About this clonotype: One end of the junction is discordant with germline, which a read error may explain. CDR3 protein: CSARDRIHSYEQYF. The CDR3 nucleotides are TGCAGTGCTAGAGATCGGATCCATTCCTACGAACAGTACTTC. This chain joins TRBV20-1 and TRBJ2-7; no clear D gene. The CDR3 contains 14 residues. Germline values: CDR1 DFQATT, CDR2 SNEGSKA (reference sequence).

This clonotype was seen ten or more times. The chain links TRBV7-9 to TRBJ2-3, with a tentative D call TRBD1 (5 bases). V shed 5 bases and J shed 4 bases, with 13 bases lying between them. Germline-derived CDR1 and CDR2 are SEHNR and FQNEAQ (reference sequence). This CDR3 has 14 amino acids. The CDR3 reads CASSLGLVADTQYF. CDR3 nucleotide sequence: TGTGCCAGCAGCCTGGGGCTAGTGGCAGATACGCAGTATTTT.

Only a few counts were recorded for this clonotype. CDR3 bases: TGTGCCAGCAGCTTGGGTTTTAGCGGGGGGTACAATGAGCAGTTCTTC. Protein sequence: CASSLGFSGGYNEQFF. The V gene is TRBV5-6, the J gene TRBJ2-1; 10 bases agree with TRBD2. Unmatched junction bases numbered 4, after V lost 0 bases and J lost 4 bases. This CDR3 has 16 residues. CDR1 is SGHDT and CDR2 is YYEEEE in the germline V gene.

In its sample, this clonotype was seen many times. The CDR3: CAISESPRGDTQYF. CDR3 DNA sequence: TGTGCCATCAGTGAGTCCCCCCGGGGAGATACGCAGTATTTT. V gene TRBV10-3 combines with J gene TRBJ2-3; perhaps TRBD2 as D (5 bases). V dropped 0 bases and J dropped 5 bases, with 9 bases sitting between them. CDR3 length equals 14 residues. Germline V gene data show CDR1 as ENHRY and CDR2 as SYGVKD.

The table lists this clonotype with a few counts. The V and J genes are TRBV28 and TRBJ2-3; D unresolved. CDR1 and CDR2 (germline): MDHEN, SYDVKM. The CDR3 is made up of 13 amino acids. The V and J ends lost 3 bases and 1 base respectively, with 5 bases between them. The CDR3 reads CASSFLGTDTQYF. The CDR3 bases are TGTGCCAGCAGTTTCTTGGGCACAGATACGCAGTATTTT. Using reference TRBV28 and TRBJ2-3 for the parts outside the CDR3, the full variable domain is DVKVTQSSRYLVKRTGEKVFLECVQDMDHENMFWYRQDPGLGLRLIYFSYDVKMKEKGDIPEGYSVSREKKERFSLILESASTNQTSMYLCASSFLGTDTQYFGPGTRLTVL.

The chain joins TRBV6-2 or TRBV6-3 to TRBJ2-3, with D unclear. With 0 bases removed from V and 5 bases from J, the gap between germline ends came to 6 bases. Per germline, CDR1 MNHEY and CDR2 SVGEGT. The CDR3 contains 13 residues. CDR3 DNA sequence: TGTGCCAGCAGTTACTCGCCCGTAGATACGCAGTATTTT. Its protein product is CASSYSPVDTQYF.

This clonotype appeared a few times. In nucleotides, the CDR3 is TGTGCCAGCAGTTACAGGGACAGGGTTTATGGCGCCGGGGAGCTGTTTTTT. It codes for CASSYRDRVYGAGELFF. V gene TRBV6-5 combines with J gene TRBJ2-2; 9 nucleotides align to TRBD1. CDR1 is MNHEY and CDR2 is SVGAGI in the germline V gene. V shed 2 bases and J 6 bases; nucleotides not matched to a gene: 10. CDR3 length: 17 residues.

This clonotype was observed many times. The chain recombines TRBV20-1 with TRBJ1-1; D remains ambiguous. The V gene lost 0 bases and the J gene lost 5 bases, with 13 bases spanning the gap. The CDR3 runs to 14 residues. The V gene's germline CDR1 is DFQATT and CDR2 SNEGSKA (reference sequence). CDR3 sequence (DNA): TGCAGTGCTAGAGATGATACAGCTGGGACTGAAGCTTTCTTT. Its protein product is CSARDDTAGTEAFF.

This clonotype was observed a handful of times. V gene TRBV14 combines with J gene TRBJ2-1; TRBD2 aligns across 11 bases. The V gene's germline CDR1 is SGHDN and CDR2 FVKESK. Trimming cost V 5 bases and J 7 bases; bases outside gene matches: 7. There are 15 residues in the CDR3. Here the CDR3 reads CASSTLAGGWNEQFF. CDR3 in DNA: TGTGCCAGCAGCACCCTAGCGGGGGGTTGGAATGAGCAGTTCTTC.

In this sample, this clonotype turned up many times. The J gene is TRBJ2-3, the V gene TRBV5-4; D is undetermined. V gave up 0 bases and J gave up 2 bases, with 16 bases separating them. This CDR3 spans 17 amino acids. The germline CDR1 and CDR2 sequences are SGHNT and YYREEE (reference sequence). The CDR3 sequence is CASSLDELQPLTDTQYF. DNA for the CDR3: TGTGCCAGCAGCTTGGACGAACTACAGCCGCTCACAGATACGCAGTATTTT.

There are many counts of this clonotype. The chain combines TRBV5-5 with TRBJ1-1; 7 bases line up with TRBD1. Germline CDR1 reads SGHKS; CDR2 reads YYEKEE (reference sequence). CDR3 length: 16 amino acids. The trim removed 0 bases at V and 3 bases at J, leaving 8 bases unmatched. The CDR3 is CASSLETGRLDTEAFF. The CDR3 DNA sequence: TGTGCCAGCAGCTTGGAGACAGGGAGGTTGGACACTGAAGCTTTCTTT.

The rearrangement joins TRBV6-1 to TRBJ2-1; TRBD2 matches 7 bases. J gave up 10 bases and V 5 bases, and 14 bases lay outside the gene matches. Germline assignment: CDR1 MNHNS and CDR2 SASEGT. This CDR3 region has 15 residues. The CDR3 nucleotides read TGTGCCAGCAGTAAACTAGCGCCGACTTCATGGGAGCAGTTCTTC. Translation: CASSKLAPTSWEQFF.

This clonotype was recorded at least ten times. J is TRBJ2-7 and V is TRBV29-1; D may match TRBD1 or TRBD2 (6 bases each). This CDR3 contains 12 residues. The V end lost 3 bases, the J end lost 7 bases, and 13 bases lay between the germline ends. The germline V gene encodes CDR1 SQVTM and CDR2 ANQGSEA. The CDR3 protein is CSVDTGGGEQYF. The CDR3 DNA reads TGCAGCGTTGATACTGGAGGGGGGGAGCAGTACTTC.